These 11 T cell receptor beta chains were sequenced from one sample in a study of cytomegalovirus exposure and HLA in healthy donors. PCR was performed using 60 Vbeta and 13 Jbeta primers. The method was immunoSEQ multiplex PCR; TCRdb's version includes in-frame clones alone and lacks a portion of them. The repertoire holds 95,000 to 120,000 clones, with 65% to 85% as singletons. The material sequenced was PBMCs. The receptors were gathered from a woman between 25 and 40 years old in good health and CMV-seropositive.

The rearrangement joins TRBV5-1 to TRBJ2-3, with D perhaps TRBD1 (6 bases). V lost 7 bases and J 3 bases, leaving 18 bases between the germline ends. Per germline, CDR1 SGHRS and CDR2 YFSETQ. The CDR3 spans 15 residues. The DNA for the CDR3 is TGCGCCAGCCGATCCATTACAGGGTCGACAGATACGCAGTATTTT. It yields the protein CASRSITGSTDTQYF.

The chain uses TRBV4-1 and TRBJ1-2; 8 bases match TRBD1. Germline-derived CDR1 and CDR2 are MGHRA and YSYEKL. The CDR3 length is 19 residues. V lost 4 bases to trimming and J lost 1 base; unmatched junction nucleotides: 17. CDR3 DNA: TGCGCCAGCAGCCTAAGAGAAACCGGGACAGGAGCCGATAACTATGGCTACACCTTC. The encoded protein is CASSLRETGTGADNYGYTF.

V usage is TRBV12-2 and J usage is TRBJ2-7; the tabulated D call, TRBD1, remains unverified against the DNA. TRBV12-2 is an annotated pseudogene. This CDR3 region has 18 residues. This chain's CDR3 is CASRRIYTSTGWPYEQYF. The CDR3 DNA is TGTGCAAGTCGCCGAATATATACCTCGACAGGGTGGCCCTACGAGCAGTACTTC.

J is TRBJ2-5 and V is TRBV11-3; D not certain. The CDR3 contains 14 residues. Trimming pared 1 base from V and 4 bases from J, leaving 10 bases between. Germline V CDR1 and CDR2: SGHNT, YENEEA. Here the CDR3 DNA reads TGTGCCAGCAGCTTAGCCACTGCCTCAGAGACCCAGTACTTC. It translates to CASSLATASETQYF. Filled out from reference TRBV11-3 and TRBJ2-5, the complete variable domain reads EAGVVQSPRYKIIEKKQPVAFWCNPISGHNTLYWYLQNLGQGPELLIRYENEEAVDDSQLPKDRFSAERLKGVDSTLKIQPAELGDSAVYLCASSLATASETQYFGPGTRLLVL.

The chain combines TRBV19 with TRBJ2-7, with 9 bases matching TRBD2. The V segment lost 6 bases and the J segment 2 bases; nucleotides outside the gene matches: 2. CDR1 and CDR2 (germline): LNHDA, SQIVND (reference sequence). The length of the CDR3 is 13 residues. For the CDR3, the DNA is TGTGCCAGTAGCCCTAGCGGGACCTACGAGCAGTACTTC. It translates to CASSPSGTYEQYF.

The chain employs TRBV13 and TRBJ1-1; D is ambiguous. The germline V gene encodes CDR1 PRHDT and CDR2 FYEKMQ (reference sequence). V gave up 0 bases and J gave up 0 bases, with 11 bases separating them. The CDR3 has 16 residues. CDR3 loop: CASSLGGKGLNTEAFF. For the CDR3, the DNA is TGTGCCAGCAGCTTAGGCGGGAAAGGCTTGAACACTGAAGCTTTCTTT.

The chain employs TRBV5-4 and TRBJ1-5; no firm D call. This CDR3 is 13 amino acids long. Germline V gives CDR1 SGHNT, CDR2 YYREEE (reference sequence). Trimming left V 0 bases short and J 7 bases short, with 8 bases between. In nucleotides, the CDR3 is TGTGCCAGCAGCTTGGATCCCTCCCAGCCCCAGCATTTT. Translated: CASSLDPSQPQHF.

The J gene is TRBJ2-7, the V gene TRBV9; 7 nucleotides line up with TRBD1. CDR3 length equals 15 residues. J gave up 4 bases and V 4 bases, and 11 bases lay outside the gene matches. Per germline, CDR1 SGDLS and CDR2 YYNGEE. In DNA form, the CDR3 reads TGTGCCAGCAGCCCTAGTGGGACAGCACCATACGAGCAGTACTTC. This gives the protein CASSPSGTAPYEQYF.

CDR3 sequence (DNA): TGCGCCAGCAGCTTGGAGGGACTAGCGGGAGCTGAGCAGTTCTTC. Amino acids: CASSLEGLAGAEQFF. The chain links TRBV5-1 to TRBJ2-1, with 14 bases identical to TRBD2. Germline V gives CDR1 SGHRS, CDR2 YFSETQ. There are 15 residues in the CDR3. J was trimmed by 9 bases and V by 0 bases; bases with no gene match: 2. Combining the CDR3 with reference TRBV5-1 and TRBJ2-1 gives the whole variable domain KAGVTQTPRYLIKTRGQQVTLSCSPISGHRSVSWYQQTPGQGLQFLFEYFSETQRNKGNFPGRFSGRQFSNSRSEMNVSTLELGDSALYLCASSLEGLAGAEQFFGPGTRLTVL.

This chain joins TRBV20-1 and TRBJ2-1; D gene uncertain. This CDR3 region has 11 residues. The germline V gene encodes CDR1 DFQATT and CDR2 SNEGSKA (reference sequence). V was cut by 5 bases and J by 10 bases, with 12 bases left in between. The chain's CDR3 is CSARSPGEQFF. CDR3 coding DNA: TGCAGTGCTCGTAGCCCCGGAGAGCAGTTCTTC.

This sequence joins TRBV11-2 and TRBJ2-1; TRBD2 matches at 7 bases. The ends lost 5 bases at V and 9 bases at J; junction bases unmatched: 16. CDR3 length equals 16 residues. CDR1 SGHAT and CDR2 FQNNGV come from the germline V gene. The CDR3 region has the DNA TGTGCCAGCAGCCCGCGGGACTACGGGGATTCTGGTGAGCAGTTCTTC. Protein sequence: CASSPRDYGDSGEQFF.